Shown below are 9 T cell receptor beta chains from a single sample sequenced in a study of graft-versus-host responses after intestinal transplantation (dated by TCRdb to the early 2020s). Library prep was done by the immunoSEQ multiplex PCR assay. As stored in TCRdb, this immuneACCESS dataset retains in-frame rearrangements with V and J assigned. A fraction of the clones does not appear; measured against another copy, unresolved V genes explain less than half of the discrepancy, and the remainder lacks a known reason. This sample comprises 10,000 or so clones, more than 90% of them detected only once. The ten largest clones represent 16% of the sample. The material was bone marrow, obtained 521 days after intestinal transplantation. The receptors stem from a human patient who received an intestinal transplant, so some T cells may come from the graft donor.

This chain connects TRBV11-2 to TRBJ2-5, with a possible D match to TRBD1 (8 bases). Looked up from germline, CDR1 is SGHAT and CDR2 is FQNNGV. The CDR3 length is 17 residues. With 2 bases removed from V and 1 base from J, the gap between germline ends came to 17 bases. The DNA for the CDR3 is TGTGCCAGCAGCTTAACAGGGGGGGGGCTCATCCAAGAGACCCAGTACTTC. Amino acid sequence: CASSLTGGGLIQETQYF.

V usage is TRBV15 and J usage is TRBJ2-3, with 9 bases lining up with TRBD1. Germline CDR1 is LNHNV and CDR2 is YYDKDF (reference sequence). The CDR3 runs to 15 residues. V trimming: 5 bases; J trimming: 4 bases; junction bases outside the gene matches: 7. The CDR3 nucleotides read TGTGCCACCAGCTCGGGACAGGGTATCGCAGATACGCAGTATTTT. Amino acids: CATSSGQGIADTQYF.

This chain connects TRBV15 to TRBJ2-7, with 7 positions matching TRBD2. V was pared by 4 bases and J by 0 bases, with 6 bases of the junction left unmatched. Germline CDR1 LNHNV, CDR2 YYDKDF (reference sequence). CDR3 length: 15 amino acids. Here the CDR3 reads CATSTPTSPSYEQYF. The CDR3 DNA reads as TGTGCCACCAGCACCCCGACTAGCCCCTCCTACGAGCAGTACTTC.

The CDR3 region has the DNA TGTGCCAGCAGCTTTTTCAGGGGTACAGATACGCAGTATTTT. Translation gives CASSFFRGTDTQYF. The rearrangement uses TRBV11-3 and TRBJ2-3; tentatively, D is TRBD1 (6 bases). Germline CDR1 reads SGHNT; CDR2 reads YENEEA. V lost 3 bases and J lost 3, with 10 bases in between. This CDR3 has 14 residues.

This CDR3 is CASRATSGPTDTQYF. CDR3 nucleotide sequence: TGTGCCAGCAGGGCGACTAGCGGCCCCACAGATACGCAGTATTTT. V and J are TRBV2 and TRBJ2-3; 9 nucleotides agree with TRBD2. CDR1 and CDR2 from the germline V gene are SNHLY and FYNNEI. V was clipped by 6 bases and J by 2 bases; unmatched bases: 6. This CDR3 has 15 residues.

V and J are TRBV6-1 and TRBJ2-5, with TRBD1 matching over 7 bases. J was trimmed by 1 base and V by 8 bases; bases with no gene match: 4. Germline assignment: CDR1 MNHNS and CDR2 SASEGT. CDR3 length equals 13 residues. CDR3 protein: CASEGTAQETQYF. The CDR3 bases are TGTGCCAGCGAGGGGACAGCCCAAGAGACCCAGTACTTC.

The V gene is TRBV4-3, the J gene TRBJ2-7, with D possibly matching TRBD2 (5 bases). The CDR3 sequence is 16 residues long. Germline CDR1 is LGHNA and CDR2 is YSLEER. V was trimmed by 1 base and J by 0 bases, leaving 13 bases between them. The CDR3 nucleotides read TGCGCCAGCAGCCAAGGAGGGTTTGGGAGCTCCTACGAGCAGTACTTC. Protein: CASSQGGFGSSYEQYF.

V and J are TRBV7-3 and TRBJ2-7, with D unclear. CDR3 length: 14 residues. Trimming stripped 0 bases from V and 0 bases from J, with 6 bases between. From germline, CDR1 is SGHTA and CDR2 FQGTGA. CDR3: CASSLTGNSYEQYF. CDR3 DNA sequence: TGTGCCAGCAGCTTAACAGGAAACTCCTACGAGCAGTACTTC. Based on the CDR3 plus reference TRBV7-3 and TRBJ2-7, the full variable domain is GAGVSQTPSNKVTEKGKYVELRCDPISGHTALYWYRQSLGQGPEFLIYFQGTGAADDSGLPNDRFFAVRPEGSVSTLKIQRTERGDSAVYLCASSLTGNSYEQYFGPGTRLTVT.

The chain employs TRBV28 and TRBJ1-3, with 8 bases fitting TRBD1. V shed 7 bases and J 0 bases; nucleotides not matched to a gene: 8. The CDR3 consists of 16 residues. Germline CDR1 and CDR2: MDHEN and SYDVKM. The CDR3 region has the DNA TGTGCCAGCACCCTAATCACAGGGGGCTCTGGAAACACCATATATTTT. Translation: CASTLITGGSGNTIYF.